The 18 T cell receptor beta chains below come from one sample, sequenced in a study of OX40 agonist ivuxolimab in advanced cancers. Produced via immunoSEQ multiplex PCR; TCRdb's table is partial and in-frame only. The sample has about 80,000 clones; around 90% are singletons. The material was CD4+ or CD8+ T cells sorted from blood, obtained in a trial of the OX40 agonist ivuxolimab. These receptors came from an adult with an advanced solid tumor such as melanoma, head and neck, liver or kidney cancer.

The rearrangement links TRBV14 to TRBJ1-3; D remains ambiguous. CDR3 length: 15 amino acids. V gave up 1 base and J gave up 0 bases, with 7 bases separating them. The germline CDR1 and CDR2 sequences are SGHDN and FVKESK. Here the CDR3 DNA reads TGTGCCAGCAGCCAAGGAGCCCGCTCTGGAAACACCATATATTTT. This gives the protein CASSQGARSGNTIYF.

The CDR3 sequence: CASSWAGRDTEAFF. In nucleotides, the CDR3 is TGTGCCAGCAGCTGGGCAGGGCGGGACACTGAAGCTTTCTTT. This chain uses TRBV7-6 with TRBJ1-1, with D maybe TRBD1 (5 bases). V lost 4 bases, J lost 3 bases, and 12 bases lay in between. From germline, CDR1 is SGHVS and CDR2 FNYEAQ. CDR3 length equals 14 residues.

The V call is TRBV6-1, the J call TRBJ2-1; 7 positions agree with TRBD1. Trimming at V came to 4 bases and at J to 0 bases, leaving 6 bases not matched to a gene. This CDR3 comprises 16 residues. CDR1 MNHNS and CDR2 SASEGT come from the germline V gene. As DNA, the CDR3 is TGTGCCAGCAGTGGGGGACAGTGGAGCTCCTACAATGAGCAGTTCTTC. This encodes CASSGGQWSSYNEQFF.

V and J are TRBV19 and TRBJ1-5; no clear D. This CDR3 has 12 amino acids. Trimming took 4 bases from V and 5 from J, leaving 6 bases between them. Germline CDR1 is LNHDA and CDR2 is SQIVND (reference sequence). CDR3 nucleotides: TGTGCCAGTAGTAGCGAAGATCAGCCCCAGCATTTT. The encoded protein is CASSSEDQPQHF.

The V gene is TRBV20-1, the J gene TRBJ1-5; D is ambiguous. CDR1 DFQATT and CDR2 SNEGSKA come from the germline V gene (reference sequence). The CDR3 covers 11 residues. The V end was cut by 3 bases, the J end by 5 bases, with 5 bases between. CDR3 DNA: TGCAGTGCTAGTGGCGATCAGCCCCAGCATTTT. It codes for CSASGDQPQHF.

The chain couples TRBV11-2 to TRBJ1-1; maybe TRBD1 (6 bases). V gave up 5 bases and J gave up 6 bases, with 16 bases separating them. Germline V gives CDR1 SGHAT, CDR2 FQNNGV. The CDR3 is 14 amino acids. In DNA, the CDR3 is TGTGCCAGCAGCCAGCCGACACAGGGCCCTGAAGCTTTCTTT. Its protein product is CASSQPTQGPEAFF. Drawing the rest from reference TRBV11-2 and TRBJ1-1, the complete variable domain is EAGVAQSPRYKIIEKRQSVAFWCNPISGHATLYWYQQILGQGPKLLIQFQNNGVVDDSQLPKDRFSAERLKGVDSTLKIQPAKLEDSAVYLCASSQPTQGPEAFFGQGTRLTVV.

This chain uses TRBV7-9 with TRBJ2-1; D ambiguous. CDR1 is SEHNR and CDR2 is FQNEAQ in the germline V gene (reference sequence). The V and J ends lost 5 bases and 5 bases respectively, with 16 bases between them. This CDR3 has 15 residues. The CDR3 coding sequence is TGTGCCAGCAGCAATCGTAGGGTGTCGGACAATGAGCAGTTCTTC. It specifies CASSNRRVSDNEQFF. The variable domain in full, completed from reference TRBV7-9 and TRBJ2-1, reads DTGVSQNPRHKITKRGQNVTFRCDPISEHNRLYWYRQTLGQGPEFLTYFQNEAQLEKSRLLSDRFSAERPKGSFSTLEIQRTEQGDSAMYLCASSNRRVSDNEQFFGPGTRLTVL.

This clone occurred once. This sequence joins TRBV5-1 and TRBJ2-7, with no clear D. CDR1 SGHRS and CDR2 YFSETQ come from the germline V gene. V was cut by 4 bases and J by 2 bases, with 10 bases left in between. CDR3 size: 13 residues. The CDR3 nucleotides read TGCGCCAGCAGCAGACTGCAAGCCTACGAGCAGTACTTC. Its protein product is CASSRLQAYEQYF.

This clone has only a few counts. In DNA form, the CDR3 reads TGTGCCAGCAGCCCACAGACAGCCTCGAACACTGAAGCTTTCTTT. Translation: CASSPQTASNTEAFF. The chain uses TRBV7-8 and TRBJ1-1; possibly TRBD1 for D (5 bases). This CDR3 region has 15 residues. V was trimmed by 5 bases and J by 1 base, leaving 14 bases between them. CDR1 SGHVS and CDR2 FQNEAQ come from the germline V gene.

The chain joins TRBV20-1 to TRBJ2-7; the D is unclear. CDR1 is DFQATT, CDR2 SNEGSKA, per germline (reference sequence). The CDR3 runs 11 residues. V was pared by 2 bases and J by 2 bases, with 4 bases between. CDR3 sequence: CSARQTYEQYF. CDR3 in DNA: TGCAGTGCTAGACAGACCTACGAGCAGTACTTC.

As to this clone: An end of the junction does not agree with germline; a read error may underlie this. The chain carries TRBV7-7 and TRBJ2-5; D might be TRBD2 (7 bases). This CDR3 is 14 amino acids long. The germline V gene has CDR1 SSHAT and CDR2 FNYEAQ (reference sequence). The CDR3 loop reads CASSKRGGAETQYF. CDR3 DNA sequence: TGTGCTAGCAGCAAAAGGGGGGGCGCCGAGACCCAGTACTTC.

The V and J genes are TRBV6-1 and TRBJ1-1; D unclear. Trimming stripped 5 bases from V and 7 bases from J, with 14 bases between. The CDR3 loop spans 13 amino acids. Germline CDR1 and CDR2: MNHNS and SASEGT. CDR3 DNA sequence: TGTGCCAGCAGTCTAAATCGGGCTCATGAAGCTTTCTTT. This encodes CASSLNRAHEAFF.

V is TRBV6-6 and J is TRBJ1-2; 8 bases agree with TRBD1. J was trimmed by 7 bases and V by 2 bases; bases with no gene match: 9. The CDR3 length is 15 residues. Germline CDR1 reads MNHNY; CDR2 reads SVGAGI (reference sequence). CDR3 sequence reads: CASSYGTGSPGGYTF. DNA of the CDR3: TGTGCCAGCAGTTACGGGACAGGCTCTCCGGGTGGCTACACCTTC.

V gene TRBV4-2 combines with J gene TRBJ1-1; the D gene is possibly TRBD1 (5 bases). With 2 bases removed from V and 5 bases from J, the gap between germline ends came to 18 bases. Germline lookup yields CDR1 LGHNA and CDR2 YNFKEQ. This CDR3 has 16 residues. The CDR3 DNA follows: TGTGCCAGCAGCCAACGGGACGGTCTGCAGAGGACTGAAGCTTTCTTT. This codes for CASSQRDGLQRTEAFF.

The rearrangement joins TRBV7-2 to TRBJ2-5, with 8 bases identical to TRBD2. Germline V lookup: CDR1 SGHTA, CDR2 FQGNSA. The CDR3 spans 15 residues. The junction had 8 bases not matched to a gene; V was cut back by 4 bases and J by 4 bases. CDR3 sequence reads: CASSSVGGGRETQYF. Here the CDR3 DNA reads TGTGCCAGCAGCTCCGTAGGCGGGGGGCGAGAGACCCAGTACTTC.

This clone occurred once. The CDR3 is CASSLLVDWGGYTF. The CDR3 coding sequence is TGTGCCAGCAGCTTACTCGTAGACTGGGGGGGCTACACCTTC. The chain carries TRBV7-9 and TRBJ1-2; TRBD1 might be the D (5 bases). CDR3 length: 14 residues. Germline V gene sequence: CDR1 SEHNR, CDR2 FQNEAQ (reference sequence). With 2 bases removed from V and 8 bases from J, the gap between germline ends came to 15 bases.

This clone has more than one count but fewer than ten. The genes are TRBV15 and TRBJ1-6; weak D call: TRBD1 (5 bases). The CDR3 consists of 14 residues. The germline CDR1 and CDR2 sequences are LNHNV and YYDKDF (reference sequence). V lost 9 bases, J lost 8 bases, and 17 bases lay in between. CDR3 nucleotides: TGTGCCACAACACGCGGGACCTCTTATTCACCCCTCCACTTT. Translated: CATTRGTSYSPLHF.

This clone was observed a handful of times. The V and J genes are TRBV25-1 and TRBJ2-1; unclear D gene. Looked up from germline, CDR1 is MGHDK and CDR2 is SYGVNS. V was clipped by 7 bases and J by 0 bases, with 7 bases between them. The CDR3 has 13 residues. DNA of the CDR3: TGTGCCAGCACCCAGGTCTCCTACAATGAGCAGTTCTTC. This translates into CASTQVSYNEQFF.